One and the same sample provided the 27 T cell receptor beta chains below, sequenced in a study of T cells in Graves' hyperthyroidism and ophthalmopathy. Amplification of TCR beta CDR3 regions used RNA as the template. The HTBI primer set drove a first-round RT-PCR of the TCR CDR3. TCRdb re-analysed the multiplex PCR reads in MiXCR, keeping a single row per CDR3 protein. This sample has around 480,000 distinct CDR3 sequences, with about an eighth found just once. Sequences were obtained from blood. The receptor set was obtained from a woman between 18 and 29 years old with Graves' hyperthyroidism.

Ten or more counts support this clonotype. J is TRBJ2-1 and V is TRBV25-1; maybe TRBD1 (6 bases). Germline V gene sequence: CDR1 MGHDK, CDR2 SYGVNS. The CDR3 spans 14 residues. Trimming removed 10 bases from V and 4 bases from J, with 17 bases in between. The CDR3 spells CAISGDEHYNEQFF. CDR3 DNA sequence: TGTGCCATTTCAGGGGACGAGCATTACAATGAGCAGTTCTTC.

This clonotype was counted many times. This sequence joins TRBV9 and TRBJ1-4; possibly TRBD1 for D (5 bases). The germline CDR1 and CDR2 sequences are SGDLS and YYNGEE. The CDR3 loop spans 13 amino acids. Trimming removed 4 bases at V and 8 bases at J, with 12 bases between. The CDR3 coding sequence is TGTGCCAGCAGCCTCCGCACAGGCGAAAAACTGTTTTTT. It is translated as CASSLRTGEKLFF.

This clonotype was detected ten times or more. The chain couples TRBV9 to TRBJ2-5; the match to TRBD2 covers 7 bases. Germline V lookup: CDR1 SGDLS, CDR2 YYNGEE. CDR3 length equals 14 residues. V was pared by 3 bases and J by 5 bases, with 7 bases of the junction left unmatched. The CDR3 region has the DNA TGTGCCAGCAGCGACGGGACTACCAGGGAGACCCAGTACTTC. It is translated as CASSDGTTRETQYF.

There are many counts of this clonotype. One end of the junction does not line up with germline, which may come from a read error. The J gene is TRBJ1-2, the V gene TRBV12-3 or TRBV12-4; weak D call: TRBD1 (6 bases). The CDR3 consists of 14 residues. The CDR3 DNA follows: TGTGCCAGCAGCTTAGGGGGGGCTAACTATGGCTACACCTTC. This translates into CASSLGGANYGYTF.

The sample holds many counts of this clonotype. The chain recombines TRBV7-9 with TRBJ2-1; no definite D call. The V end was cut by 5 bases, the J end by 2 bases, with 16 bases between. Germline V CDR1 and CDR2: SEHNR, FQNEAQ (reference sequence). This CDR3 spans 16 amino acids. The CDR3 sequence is CASSAGPLTAYNEQFF. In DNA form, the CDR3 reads TGTGCCAGCAGCGCCGGCCCCTTAACCGCCTACAATGAGCAGTTCTTC.

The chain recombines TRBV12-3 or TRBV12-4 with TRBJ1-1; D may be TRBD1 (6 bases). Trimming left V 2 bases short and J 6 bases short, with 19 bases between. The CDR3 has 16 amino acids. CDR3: CASSLSLGRGVPEAFF. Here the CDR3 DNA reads TGTGCCAGCAGTTTAAGTCTCGGCAGGGGTGTCCCTGAAGCTTTCTTT.

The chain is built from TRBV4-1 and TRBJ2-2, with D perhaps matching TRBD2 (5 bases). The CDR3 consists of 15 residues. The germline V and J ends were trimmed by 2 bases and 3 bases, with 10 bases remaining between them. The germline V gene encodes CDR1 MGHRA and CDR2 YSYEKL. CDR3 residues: CASSQHGADTGELFF. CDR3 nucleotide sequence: TGCGCCAGCAGCCAACATGGAGCGGACACCGGGGAGCTGTTTTTT.

The CDR3 DNA follows: TGCAGCGTTATCCCTCAGGACGCCCACTATGGCTACACCTTC. Its protein product is CSVIPQDAHYGYTF. The J gene is TRBJ1-2, the V gene TRBV29-1; unclear D gene. The ends were cut back, 5 bases at V and 3 bases at J, with 16 bases in the middle. The CDR3 is 14 residues long. The germline V gene has CDR1 SQVTM and CDR2 ANQGSEA. Supplemented by reference TRBV29-1 and TRBJ1-2, the full variable domain reads SAVISQKPSRDICQRGTSLTIQCQVDSQVTMMFWYRQQPGQSLTLIATANQGSEATYESGFVIDKFPISRPNLTFSTLTVSNMSPEDSSIYLCSVIPQDAHYGYTFGSGTRLTVV.

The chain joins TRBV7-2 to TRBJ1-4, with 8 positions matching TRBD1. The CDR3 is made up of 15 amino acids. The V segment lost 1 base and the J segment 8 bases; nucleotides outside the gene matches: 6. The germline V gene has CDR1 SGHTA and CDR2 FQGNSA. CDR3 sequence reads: CASSLGGTGWEKLFF. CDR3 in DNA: TGTGCCAGCAGCTTAGGGGGGACAGGTTGGGAAAAACTGTTTTTT.

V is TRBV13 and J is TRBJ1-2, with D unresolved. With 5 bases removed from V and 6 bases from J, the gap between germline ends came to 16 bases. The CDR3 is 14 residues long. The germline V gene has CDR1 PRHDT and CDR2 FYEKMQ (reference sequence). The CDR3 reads CASSERTPSNGYTF. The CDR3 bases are TGTGCCAGCAGCGAACGGACCCCTTCTAATGGCTACACCTTC.

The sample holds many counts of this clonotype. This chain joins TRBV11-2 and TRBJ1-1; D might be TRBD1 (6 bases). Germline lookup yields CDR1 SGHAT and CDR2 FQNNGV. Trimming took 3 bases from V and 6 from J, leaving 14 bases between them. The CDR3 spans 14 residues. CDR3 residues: CASSFFQGSPEAFF. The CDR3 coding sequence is TGTGCCAGCAGCTTCTTTCAGGGGAGTCCTGAAGCTTTCTTT.

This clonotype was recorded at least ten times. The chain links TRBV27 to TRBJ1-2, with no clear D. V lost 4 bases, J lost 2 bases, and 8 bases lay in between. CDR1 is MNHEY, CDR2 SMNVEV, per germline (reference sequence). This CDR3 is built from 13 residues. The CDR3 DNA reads TGTGCCAGCAGTTCACAGCCCAACTATGGCTACACCTTC. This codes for CASSSQPNYGYTF.

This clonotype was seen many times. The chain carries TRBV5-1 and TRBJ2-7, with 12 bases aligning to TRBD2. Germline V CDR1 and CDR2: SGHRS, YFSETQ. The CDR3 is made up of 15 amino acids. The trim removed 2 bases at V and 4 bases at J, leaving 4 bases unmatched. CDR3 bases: TGCGCCAGCAGCTTCACGACTAGCGGGAGTTACGAGCAGTACGTC. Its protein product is CASSFTTSGSYEQYV.

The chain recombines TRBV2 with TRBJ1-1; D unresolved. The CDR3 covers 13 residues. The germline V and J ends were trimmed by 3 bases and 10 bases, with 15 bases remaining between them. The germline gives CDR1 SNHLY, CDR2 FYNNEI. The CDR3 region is CASSDEINNGAFF. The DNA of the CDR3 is TGTGCCAGCAGTGACGAGATAAACAACGGAGCTTTCTTT. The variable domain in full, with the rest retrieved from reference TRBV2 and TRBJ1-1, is EPEVTQTPSHQVTQMGQEVILRCVPISNHLYFYWYRQILGQKVEFLVSFYNNEISEKSEIFDDQFSVERPDGSNFTLKIRSTKLEDSAMYFCASSDEINNGAFFGQGTRLTVV.

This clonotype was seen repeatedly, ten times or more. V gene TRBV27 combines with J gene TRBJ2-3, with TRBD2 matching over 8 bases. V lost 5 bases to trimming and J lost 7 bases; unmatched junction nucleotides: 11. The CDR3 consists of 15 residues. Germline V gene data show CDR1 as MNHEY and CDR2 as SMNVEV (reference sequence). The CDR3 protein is CASSQLAARRNTQYF. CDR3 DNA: TGTGCCAGCAGTCAACTAGCGGCCCGAAGGAATACGCAGTATTTT.

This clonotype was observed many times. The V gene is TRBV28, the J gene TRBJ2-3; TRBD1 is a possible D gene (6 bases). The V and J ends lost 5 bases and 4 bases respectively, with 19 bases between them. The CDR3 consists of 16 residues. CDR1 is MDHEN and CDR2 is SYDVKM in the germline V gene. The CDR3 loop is CASSTLKGVTSDTQYF. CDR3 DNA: TGTGCCAGCAGTACACTAAAGGGGGTCACGTCAGATACGCAGTATTTT.

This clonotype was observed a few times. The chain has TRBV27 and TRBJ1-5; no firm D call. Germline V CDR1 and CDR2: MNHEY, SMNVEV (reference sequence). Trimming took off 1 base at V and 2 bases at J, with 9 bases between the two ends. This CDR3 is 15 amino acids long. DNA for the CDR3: TGTGCCAGCAGTTTATACGGGGAGGGCAATCAGCCCCAGCATTTT. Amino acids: CASSLYGEGNQPQHF.

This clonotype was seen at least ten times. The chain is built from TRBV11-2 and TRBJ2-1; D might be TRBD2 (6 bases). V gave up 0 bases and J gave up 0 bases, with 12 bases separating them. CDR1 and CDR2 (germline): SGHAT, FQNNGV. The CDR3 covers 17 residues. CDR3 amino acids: CASSLDPAGTSYNEQFF. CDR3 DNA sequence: TGTGCCAGCAGCTTAGACCCAGCGGGTACCTCCTACAATGAGCAGTTCTTC. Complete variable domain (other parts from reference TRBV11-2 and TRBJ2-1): EAGVAQSPRYKIIEKRQSVAFWCNPISGHATLYWYQQILGQGPKLLIQFQNNGVVDDSQLPKDRFSAERLKGVDSTLKIQPAKLEDSAVYLCASSLDPAGTSYNEQFFGPGTRLTVL.

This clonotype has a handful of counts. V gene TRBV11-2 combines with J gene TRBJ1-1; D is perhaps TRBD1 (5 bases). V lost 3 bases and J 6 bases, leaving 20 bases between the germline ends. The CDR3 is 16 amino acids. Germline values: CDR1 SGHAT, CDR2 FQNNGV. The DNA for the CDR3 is TGTGCCAGCAGCTTTCGCTTAGCGACAGAATCCCCTGAAGCTTTCTTT. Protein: CASSFRLATESPEAFF. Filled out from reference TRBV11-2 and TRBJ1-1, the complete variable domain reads EAGVAQSPRYKIIEKRQSVAFWCNPISGHATLYWYQQILGQGPKLLIQFQNNGVVDDSQLPKDRFSAERLKGVDSTLKIQPAKLEDSAVYLCASSFRLATESPEAFFGQGTRLTVV.

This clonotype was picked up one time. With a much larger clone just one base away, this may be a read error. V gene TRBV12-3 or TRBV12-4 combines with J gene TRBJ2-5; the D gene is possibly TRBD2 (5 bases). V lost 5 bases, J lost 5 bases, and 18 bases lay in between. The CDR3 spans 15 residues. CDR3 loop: CASSDVLAIVETQYF. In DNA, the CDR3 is TGTGCCAGCAGTGATGTGCTAGCTATAGTTGAGACCCAGTACTTC.

The CDR3 DNA reads as TGCGCCAGCAGCCAAGGGAACAAGCAGTACGTC. It yields the protein CASSQGNKQYV. The chain is built from TRBV4-1 and TRBJ2-7; D gene ambiguous. In germline, CDR1 is MGHRA, CDR2 YSYEKL. The germline V and J ends were trimmed by 1 base and 8 bases, with 6 bases remaining between them. The CDR3 totals 11 residues.

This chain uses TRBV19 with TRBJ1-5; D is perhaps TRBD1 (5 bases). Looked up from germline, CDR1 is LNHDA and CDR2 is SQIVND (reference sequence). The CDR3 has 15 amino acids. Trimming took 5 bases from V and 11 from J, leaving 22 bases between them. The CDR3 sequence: CASSSTGGTQSAQHF. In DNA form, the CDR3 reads TGTGCCAGTAGTTCTACGGGTGGGACGCAATCAGCCCAGCATTTT.

CDR3 protein: CAWCFRTGPNQPQHF. The DNA for the CDR3 is TGTGCCTGGTGTTTCCGGACCGGCCCCAATCAGCCCCAGCATTTT. The rearrangement links TRBV30 to TRBJ1-5; D gene uncertain. CDR3 length: 15 amino acids. The V gene's germline CDR1 is GTSNPN and CDR2 SVGIG (reference sequence). With 5 bases removed from V and 3 bases from J, the gap between germline ends came to 17 bases.

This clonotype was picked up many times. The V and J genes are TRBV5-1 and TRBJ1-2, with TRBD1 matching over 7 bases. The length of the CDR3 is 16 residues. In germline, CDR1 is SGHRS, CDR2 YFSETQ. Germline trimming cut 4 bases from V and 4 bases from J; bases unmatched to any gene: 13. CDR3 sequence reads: CASSQTEHRGSYGYTF. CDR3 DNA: TGCGCCAGCAGCCAAACGGAGCACAGGGGAAGCTATGGCTACACCTTC.

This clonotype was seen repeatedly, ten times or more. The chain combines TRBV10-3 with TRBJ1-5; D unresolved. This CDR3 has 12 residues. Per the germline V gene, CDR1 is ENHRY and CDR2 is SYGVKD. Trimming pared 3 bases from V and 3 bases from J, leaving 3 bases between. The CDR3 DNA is TGTGCCATCAGTGACTACAATCAGCCCCAGCATTTT. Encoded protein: CAISDYNQPQHF.

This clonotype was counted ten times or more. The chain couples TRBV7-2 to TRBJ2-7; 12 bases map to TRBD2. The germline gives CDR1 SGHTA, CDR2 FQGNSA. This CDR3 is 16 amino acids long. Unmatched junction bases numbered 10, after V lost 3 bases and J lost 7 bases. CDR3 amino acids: CASSFGLAGKFREQYF. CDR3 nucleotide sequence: TGTGCCAGCAGCTTTGGACTAGCGGGAAAATTTCGAGAGCAGTACTTC.

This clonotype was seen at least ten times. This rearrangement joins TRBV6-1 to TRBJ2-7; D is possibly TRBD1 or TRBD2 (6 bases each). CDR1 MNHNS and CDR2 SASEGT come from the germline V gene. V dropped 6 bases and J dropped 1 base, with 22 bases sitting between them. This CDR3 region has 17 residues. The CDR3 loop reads CASRAKGGKDFSYEQYV. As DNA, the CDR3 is TGTGCCAGCAGGGCGAAGGGGGGAAAGGACTTTTCCTACGAGCAGTACGTC.